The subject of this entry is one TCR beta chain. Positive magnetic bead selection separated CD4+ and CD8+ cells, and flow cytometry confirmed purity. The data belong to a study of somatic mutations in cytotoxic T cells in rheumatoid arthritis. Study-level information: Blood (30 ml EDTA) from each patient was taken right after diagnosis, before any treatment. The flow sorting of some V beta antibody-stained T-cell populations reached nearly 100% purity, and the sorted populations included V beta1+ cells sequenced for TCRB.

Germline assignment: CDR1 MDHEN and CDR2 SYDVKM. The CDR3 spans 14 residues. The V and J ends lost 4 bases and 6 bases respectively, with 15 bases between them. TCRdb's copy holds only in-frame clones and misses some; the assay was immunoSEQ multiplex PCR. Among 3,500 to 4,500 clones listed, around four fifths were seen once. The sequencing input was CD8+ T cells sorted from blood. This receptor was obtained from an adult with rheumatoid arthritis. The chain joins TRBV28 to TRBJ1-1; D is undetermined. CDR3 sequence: CASSYPTPPSEAFF. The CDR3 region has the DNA TGTGCCAGCAGTTACCCCACGCCGCCATCTGAAGCTTTCTTT.